This T cell receptor beta chain was recorded in a study of blood T cell repertoires in COVID-19. Study-wide context: Acute and convalescent COVID-19 specimens originated in the United States, Italy and Spain. PBMCs, B-cell-depleted T cells, or T cells were the source of the cDNA or gDNA that made up the material.

Per the original data handling: Estimates of nucleated cell counts were drawn from the amplification of reference gene primers. Profiling relied on immunoSEQ multiplex PCR, and the TCRdb table lists in-frame clones only, not all of them. That table supplies the V and J calls and clone size; D and trimming were determined from the DNA. There are about 240,000 clones in the sample; 70% to 85% occur only once, and around 9.9% lies in the top ten. The CDR3 is 16 amino acids. The germline CDR1 and CDR2 sequences are SGHTA and FQGNSA. V was pared by 0 bases and J by 4 bases, with 7 bases of the junction left unmatched.

The sample comprised peripheral blood. This TCR was sampled from a woman of 80 years or more with acute or convalescent COVID-19. The genes are TRBV7-2 and TRBJ1-2; TRBD1 matches 8 bases. CDR3 region: CASSLAKDRATYGYTF. CDR3 DNA sequence: TGTGCCAGCAGCTTAGCCAAGGACAGGGCTACCTATGGCTACACCTTC.